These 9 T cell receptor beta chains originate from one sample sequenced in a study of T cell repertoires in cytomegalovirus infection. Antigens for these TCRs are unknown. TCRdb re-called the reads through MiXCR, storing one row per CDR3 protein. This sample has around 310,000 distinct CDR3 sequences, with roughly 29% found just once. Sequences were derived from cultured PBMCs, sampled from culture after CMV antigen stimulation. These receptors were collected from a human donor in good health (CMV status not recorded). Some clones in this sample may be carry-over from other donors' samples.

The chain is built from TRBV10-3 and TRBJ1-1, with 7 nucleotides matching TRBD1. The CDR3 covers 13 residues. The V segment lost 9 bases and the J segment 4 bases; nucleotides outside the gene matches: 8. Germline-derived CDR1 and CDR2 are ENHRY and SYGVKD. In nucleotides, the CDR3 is TGTGCCATGAAGGACAGGCTCGGCACTGAAGCTTTCTTT. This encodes CAMKDRLGTEAFF.

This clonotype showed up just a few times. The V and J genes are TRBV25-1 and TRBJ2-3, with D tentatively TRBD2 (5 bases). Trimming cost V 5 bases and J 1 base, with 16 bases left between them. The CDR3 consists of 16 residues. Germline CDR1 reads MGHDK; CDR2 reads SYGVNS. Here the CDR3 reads CASSNSPAEGTDTQYF. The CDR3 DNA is TGTGCCAGCAGTAACTCCCCAGCGGAGGGCACAGATACGCAGTATTTT. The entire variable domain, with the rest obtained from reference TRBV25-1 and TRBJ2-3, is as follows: EADIYQTPRYLVIGTGKKITLECSQTMGHDKMYWYQQDPGMELHLIHYSYGVNSTEKGDLSSESTVSRIRTEHFPLTLESARPSHTSQYLCASSNSPAEGTDTQYFGPGTRLTVL.

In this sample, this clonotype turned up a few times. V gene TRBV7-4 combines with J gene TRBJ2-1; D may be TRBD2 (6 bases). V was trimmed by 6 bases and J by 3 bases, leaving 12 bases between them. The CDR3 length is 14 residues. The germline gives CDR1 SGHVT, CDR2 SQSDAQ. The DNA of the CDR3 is TGTGCCAGCAGAAGGGAGGTAGGCTACAATGAGCAGTTCTTC. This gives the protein CASRREVGYNEQFF.

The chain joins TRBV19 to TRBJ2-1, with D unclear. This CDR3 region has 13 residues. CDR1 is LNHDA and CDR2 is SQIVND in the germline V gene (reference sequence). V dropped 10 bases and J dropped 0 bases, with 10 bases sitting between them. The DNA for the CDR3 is TGTGCCACGGGCAGGAGCTCCTACAATGAGCAGTTCTTC. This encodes CATGRSSYNEQFF.

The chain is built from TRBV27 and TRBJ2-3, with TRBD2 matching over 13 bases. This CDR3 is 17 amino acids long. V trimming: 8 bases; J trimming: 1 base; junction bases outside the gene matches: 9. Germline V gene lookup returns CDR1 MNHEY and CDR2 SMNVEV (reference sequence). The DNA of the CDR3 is TGTGCCAGCTCCGGACTAGCGGGAGTGTCGGGCACAGATACGCAGTATTTT. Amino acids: CASSGLAGVSGTDTQYF.

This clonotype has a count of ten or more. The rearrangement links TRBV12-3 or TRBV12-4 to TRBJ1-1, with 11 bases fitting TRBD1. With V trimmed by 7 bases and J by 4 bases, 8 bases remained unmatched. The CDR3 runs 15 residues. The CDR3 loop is CASMRPGQGVTEAFF. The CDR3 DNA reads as TGTGCCAGCATGAGACCGGGACAGGGGGTCACTGAAGCTTTCTTT.

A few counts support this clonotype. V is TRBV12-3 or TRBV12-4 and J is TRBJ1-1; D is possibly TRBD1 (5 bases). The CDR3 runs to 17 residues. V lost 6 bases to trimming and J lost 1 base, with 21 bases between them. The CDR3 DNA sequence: TGTGCCAGCAGCCCTCCGATAGTTCCAGGGACGAACACTGAAGCTTTCTTT. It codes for CASSPPIVPGTNTEAFF.

The CDR3 protein is CASSIWGAPTEAFF. DNA of the CDR3: TGTGCCAGTAGTATTTGGGGGGCCCCCACTGAAGCTTTCTTT. The gene calls are TRBV19 and TRBJ1-1; TRBD1 might be the D (6 bases). The germline CDR1 and CDR2 sequences are LNHDA and SQIVND (reference sequence). Trimming shortened V by 3 bases and J by 4 bases, and 12 bases separated the two germline ends. The CDR3 is made up of 14 amino acids.

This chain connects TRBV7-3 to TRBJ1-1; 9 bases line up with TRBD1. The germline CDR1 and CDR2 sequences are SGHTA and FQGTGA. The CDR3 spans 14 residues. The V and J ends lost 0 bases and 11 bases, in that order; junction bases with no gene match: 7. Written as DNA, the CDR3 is TGTGCCAGCAGCTTAACAGGGACAGGGAGGTTGGCTTTCTTT. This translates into CASSLTGTGRLAFF.